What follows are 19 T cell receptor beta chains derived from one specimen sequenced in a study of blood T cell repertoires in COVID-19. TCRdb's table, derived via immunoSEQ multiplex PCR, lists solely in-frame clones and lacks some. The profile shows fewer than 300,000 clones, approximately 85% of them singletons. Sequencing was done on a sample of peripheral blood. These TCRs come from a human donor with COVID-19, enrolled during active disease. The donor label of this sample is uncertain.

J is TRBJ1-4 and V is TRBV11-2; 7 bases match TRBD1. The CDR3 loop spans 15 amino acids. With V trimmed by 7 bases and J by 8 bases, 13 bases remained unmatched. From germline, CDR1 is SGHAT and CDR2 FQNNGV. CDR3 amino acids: CASTLRQGPDEKLFF. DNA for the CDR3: TGTGCCAGCACCCTGCGACAGGGCCCGGACGAAAAACTGTTTTTT. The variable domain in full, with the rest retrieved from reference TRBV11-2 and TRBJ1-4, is EAGVAQSPRYKIIEKRQSVAFWCNPISGHATLYWYQQILGQGPKLLIQFQNNGVVDDSQLPKDRFSAERLKGVDSTLKIQPAKLEDSAVYLCASTLRQGPDEKLFFGSGTQLSVL.

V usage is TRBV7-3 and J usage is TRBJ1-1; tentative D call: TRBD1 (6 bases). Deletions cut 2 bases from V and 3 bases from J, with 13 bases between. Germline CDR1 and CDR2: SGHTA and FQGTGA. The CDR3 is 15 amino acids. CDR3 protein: CASSLRAGADTEAFF. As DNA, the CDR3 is TGTGCCAGCAGCTTACGGGCAGGGGCGGACACTGAAGCTTTCTTT.

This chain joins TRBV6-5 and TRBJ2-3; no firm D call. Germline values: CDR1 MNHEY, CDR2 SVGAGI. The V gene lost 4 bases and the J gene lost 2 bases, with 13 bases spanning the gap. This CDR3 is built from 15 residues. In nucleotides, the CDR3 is TGTGCCAGCAGTTCTCAGACACCCGCCACAGATACGCAGTATTTT. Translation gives CASSSQTPATDTQYF.

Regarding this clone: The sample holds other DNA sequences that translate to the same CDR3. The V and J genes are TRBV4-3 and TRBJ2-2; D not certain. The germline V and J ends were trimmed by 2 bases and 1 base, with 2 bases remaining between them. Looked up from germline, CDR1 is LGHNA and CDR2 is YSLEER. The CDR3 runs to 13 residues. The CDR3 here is CASSQRNTGELFF. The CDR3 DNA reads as TGCGCCAGCAGCCAACGGAACACCGGGGAGCTGTTTTTT.

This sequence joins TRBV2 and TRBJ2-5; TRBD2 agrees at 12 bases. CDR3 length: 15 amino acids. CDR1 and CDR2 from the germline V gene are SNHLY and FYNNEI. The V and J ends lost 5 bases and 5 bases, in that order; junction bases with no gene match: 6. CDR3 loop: CASSPRTSGKETQYF. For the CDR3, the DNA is TGTGCCAGCAGTCCCCGGACTAGCGGGAAGGAGACCCAGTACTTC.

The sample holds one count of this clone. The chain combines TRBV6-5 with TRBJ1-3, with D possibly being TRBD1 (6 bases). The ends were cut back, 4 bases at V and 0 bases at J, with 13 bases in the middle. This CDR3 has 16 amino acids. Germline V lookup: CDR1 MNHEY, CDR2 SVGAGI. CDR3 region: CASSSRGASSGNTIYF. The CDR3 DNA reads TGTGCCAGCAGTTCGCGGGGGGCTAGCTCTGGAAACACCATATATTTT.

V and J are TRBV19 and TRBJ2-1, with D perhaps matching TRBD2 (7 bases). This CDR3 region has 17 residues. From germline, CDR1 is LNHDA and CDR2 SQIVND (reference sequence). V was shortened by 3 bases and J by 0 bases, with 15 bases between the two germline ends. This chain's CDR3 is CASSIPSGGPSYNEQFF. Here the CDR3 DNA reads TGTGCCAGTAGTATCCCTTCGGGGGGCCCCTCCTACAATGAGCAGTTCTTC. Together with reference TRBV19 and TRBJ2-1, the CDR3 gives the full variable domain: DGGITQSPKYLFRKEGQNVTLSCEQNLNHDAMYWYRQDPGQGLRLIYYSQIVNDFQKGDIAEGYSVSREKKESFPLTVTSAQKNPTAFYLCASSIPSGGPSYNEQFFGPGTRLTVL.

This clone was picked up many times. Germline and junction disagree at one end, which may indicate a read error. CDR3 loop: CASSYSEGTARISF. The CDR3 DNA is TGTGCCAGCAGTTACTCGGAAGGGACTGCCAGAATTAGCTTC. The chain is built from TRBV6-5 and TRBJ2-7; D might be TRBD2 (6 bases). The germline CDR1 and CDR2 sequences are MNHEY and SVGAGI. The CDR3 totals 14 residues.

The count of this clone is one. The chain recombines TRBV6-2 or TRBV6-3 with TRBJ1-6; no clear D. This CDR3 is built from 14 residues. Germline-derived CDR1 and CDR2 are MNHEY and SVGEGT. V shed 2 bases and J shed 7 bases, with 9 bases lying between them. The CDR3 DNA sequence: TGTGCCAGCAGTTACGAGACGGGGAATTCACCCCTCCACTTT. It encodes CASSYETGNSPLHF.

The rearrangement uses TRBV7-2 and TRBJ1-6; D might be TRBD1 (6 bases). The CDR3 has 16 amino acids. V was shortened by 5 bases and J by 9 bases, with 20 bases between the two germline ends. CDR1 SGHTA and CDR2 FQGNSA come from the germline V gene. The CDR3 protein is CASSQTGPKSGSPLHF. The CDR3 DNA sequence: TGTGCCAGCAGCCAAACAGGGCCCAAGTCCGGTTCACCCCTCCACTTT.

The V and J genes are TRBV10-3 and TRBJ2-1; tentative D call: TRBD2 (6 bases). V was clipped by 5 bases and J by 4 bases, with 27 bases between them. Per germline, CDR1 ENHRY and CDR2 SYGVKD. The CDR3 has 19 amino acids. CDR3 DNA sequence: TGTGCCATCAGTATTGTACCGGGAGTTCGGATTGGGGGATACAATGAGCAGTTCTTC. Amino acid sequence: CAISIVPGVRIGGYNEQFF.

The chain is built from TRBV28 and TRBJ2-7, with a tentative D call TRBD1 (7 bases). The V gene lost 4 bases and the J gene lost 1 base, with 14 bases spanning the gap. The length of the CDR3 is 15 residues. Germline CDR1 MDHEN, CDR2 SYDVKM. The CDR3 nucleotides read TGTGCCAGCAGTTATGGGGGGACAGTTTCCTACGAGCAGTACTTC. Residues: CASSYGGTVSYEQYF.

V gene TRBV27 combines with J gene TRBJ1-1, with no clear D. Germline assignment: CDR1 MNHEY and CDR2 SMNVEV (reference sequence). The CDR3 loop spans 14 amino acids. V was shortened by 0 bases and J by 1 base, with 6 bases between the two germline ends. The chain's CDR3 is CASSLSAGNTEAFF. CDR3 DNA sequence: TGTGCCAGCAGTTTATCCGCAGGGAACACTGAAGCTTTCTTT.

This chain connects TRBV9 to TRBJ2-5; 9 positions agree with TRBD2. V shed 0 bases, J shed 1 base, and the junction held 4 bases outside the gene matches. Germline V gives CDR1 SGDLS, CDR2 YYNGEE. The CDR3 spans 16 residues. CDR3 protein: CASSVAVSGSQETQYF. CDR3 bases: TGTGCCAGCAGCGTAGCGGTTAGCGGGAGCCAAGAGACCCAGTACTTC.

Here the CDR3 reads CASSTGGAEKTYEQYF. CDR3 DNA sequence: TGCGCCAGCAGTACGGGCGGGGCTGAAAAGACTTACGAGCAGTACTTC. V is TRBV5-1 and J is TRBJ2-7, with TRBD2 as a possible D gene (6 bases). The CDR3 is made up of 16 amino acids. The V and J ends lost 5 bases and 4 bases respectively, with 22 bases between them. Germline CDR1 reads SGHRS; CDR2 reads YFSETQ.

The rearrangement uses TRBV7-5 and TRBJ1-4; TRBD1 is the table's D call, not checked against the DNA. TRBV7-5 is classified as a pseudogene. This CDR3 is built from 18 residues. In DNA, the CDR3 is TGTGCCAGAAGCTTAAATAGGGATAAAGACAGGGTCCCAGAAAAACTGTTTTTT. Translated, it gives CARSLNRDKDRVPEKLFF.

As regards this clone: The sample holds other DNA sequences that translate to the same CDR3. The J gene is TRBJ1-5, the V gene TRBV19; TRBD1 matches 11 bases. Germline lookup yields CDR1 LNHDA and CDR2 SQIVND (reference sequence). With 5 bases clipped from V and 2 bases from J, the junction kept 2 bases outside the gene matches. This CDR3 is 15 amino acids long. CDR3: CASSSGQGGNQPQHF. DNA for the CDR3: TGTGCCAGTAGTTCGGGACAGGGGGGCAATCAGCCCCAGCATTTT. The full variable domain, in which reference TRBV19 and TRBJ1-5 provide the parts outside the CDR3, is DGGITQSPKYLFRKEGQNVTLSCEQNLNHDAMYWYRQDPGQGLRLIYYSQIVNDFQKGDIAEGYSVSREKKESFPLTVTSAQKNPTAFYLCASSSGQGGNQPQHFGDGTRLSIL.

The CDR3 DNA reads TGTGCCAGCAGGACGGACAGGGGAGAGCTCTATGGCTACACCTTC. Residues: CASRTDRGELYGYTF. This sequence joins TRBV6-5 and TRBJ1-2; 9 bases match TRBD1. CDR3 length: 15 residues. With V trimmed by 6 bases and J by 4 bases, 9 bases remained unmatched. CDR1 MNHEY and CDR2 SVGAGI come from the germline V gene.

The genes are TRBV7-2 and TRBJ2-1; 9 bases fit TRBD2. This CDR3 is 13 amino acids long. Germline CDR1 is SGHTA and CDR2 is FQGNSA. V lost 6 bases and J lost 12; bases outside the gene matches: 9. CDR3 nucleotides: TGTGCCAGCAGTAGGACCTATAGCGGGGGGCAGTTCTTC. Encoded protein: CASSRTYSGGQFF.